This section outlines one TCR beta chain sequence together with its context. The data were obtained in a study of cytomegalovirus exposure and HLA in healthy donors. Vbeta (60) and Jbeta (13) primers were used in the PCR. This table comes from immunoSEQ multiplex PCR, and its TCRdb copy is limited to in-frame clones, with some not included. Of some 140,000 clones in the sample, roughly 80% were seen once. Germline V CDR1 and CDR2: SGHRS, YFSETQ. Losses at the gene ends were 2 bases for V and 4 bases for J; bases not matched to a gene: 6. The length of the CDR3 is 14 residues. The receptor was isolated from a man aged 30-40 years in good health and CMV-seropositive. The sample taken for sequencing was PBMCs. V gene TRBV5-1 combines with J gene TRBJ2-7; 7 bases line up with TRBD1. CDR3: CASSFGQVQYEQYF. In DNA, the CDR3 is TGCGCCAGCAGCTTCGGACAGGTGCAATACGAGCAGTACTTC.